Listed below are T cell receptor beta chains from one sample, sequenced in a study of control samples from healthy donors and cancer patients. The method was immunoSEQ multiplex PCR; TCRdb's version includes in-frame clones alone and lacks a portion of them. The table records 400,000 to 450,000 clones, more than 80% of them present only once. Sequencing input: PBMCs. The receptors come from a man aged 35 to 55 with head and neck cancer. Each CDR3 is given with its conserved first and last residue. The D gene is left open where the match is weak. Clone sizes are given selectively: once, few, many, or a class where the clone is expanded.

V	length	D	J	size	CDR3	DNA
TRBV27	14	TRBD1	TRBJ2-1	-	CASSDRGVYNEQFF	TGTGCCAGCAGTGACAGGGGGGTCTACAATGAGCAGTTCTTC
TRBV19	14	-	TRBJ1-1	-	CASRRQTPNTEAFF	TGTGCCAGTAGACGACAGACACCTAACACTGAAGCTTTCTTT
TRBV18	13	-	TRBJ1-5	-	CASSPSRDQPQHF	TGTGCCAGCTCACCATCCAGGGATCAGCCCCAGCATTTT
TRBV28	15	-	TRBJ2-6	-	CASSNRVSGANVLTF	TGTGCCAGCAGTAACAGGGTTTCTGGGGCCAACGTCCTGACTTTC
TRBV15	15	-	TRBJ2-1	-	CATSRGRENGNEQFF	TGTGCCACCAGCAGAGGGAGGGAGAATGGGAATGAGCAGTTCTTC
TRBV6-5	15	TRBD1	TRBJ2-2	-	CASKPGQGATGELFF	TGTGCCAGCAAGCCAGGACAGGGCGCCACCGGGGAGCTGTTTTTT
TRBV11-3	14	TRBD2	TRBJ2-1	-	CASSPSGVIEEQFF	TGTGCCAGCAGCCCTAGCGGGGTGATCGAAGAGCAGTTCTTC
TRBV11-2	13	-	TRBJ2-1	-	CASSSDRRIEQFF	TGTGCCAGCAGCTCCGACAGGAGAATTGAGCAGTTCTTC
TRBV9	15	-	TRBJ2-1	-	CASSVPGSANNEQFF	TGTGCCAGCAGCGTACCAGGGTCGGCTAACAATGAGCAGTTCTTC
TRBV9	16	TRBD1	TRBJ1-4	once	CAGSLGTGGFNEKLFF	TGTGCCGGCAGCCTAGGGACAGGGGGCTTTAATGAAAAACTGTTTTTT
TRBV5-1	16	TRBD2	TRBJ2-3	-	CASSLLASGSTDTQYF	TGCGCCAGCAGCTTGCTTGCTAGCGGAAGCACAGATACGCAGTATTTT
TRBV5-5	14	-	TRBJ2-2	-	CASSLDGSTGELFF	TGTGCCAGCAGCTTGGATGGTAGCACCGGGGAGCTGTTTTTT
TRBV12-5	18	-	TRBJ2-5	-	CASGLITAGLALGETQYF	TGTGCTAGTGGTTTGATAACGGCGGGGCTTGCCCTAGGAGAGACCCAGTACTTC
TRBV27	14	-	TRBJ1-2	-	CASSLQGSNYGYTF	TGTGCCAGCAGTTTACAAGGAAGTAACTATGGCTACACCTTC
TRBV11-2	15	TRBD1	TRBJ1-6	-	CASSLRDSHNSPLHF	TGTGCCAGCAGCTTAAGGGACAGTCATAATTCACCCCTCCACTTT
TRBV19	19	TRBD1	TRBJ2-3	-	CASSPTLGQGWATTDTQYF	TGTGCCAGTAGTCCCACCCTGGGACAGGGGTGGGCGACCACAGATACGCAGTATTTT
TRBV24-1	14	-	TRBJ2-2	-	CATSGRGGTGELFF	TGTGCCACCAGTGGCAGGGGGGGAACCGGGGAGCTGTTTTTT
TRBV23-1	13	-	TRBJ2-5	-	CASPIGGMETQYF	TGCGCCAGCCCAATCGGAGGGATGGAGACCCAGTACTTC
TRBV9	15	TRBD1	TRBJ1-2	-	CASSVSPNTGGGYTF	TGTGCCAGCAGCGTCAGTCCTAACACAGGGGGTGGCTACACCTTC
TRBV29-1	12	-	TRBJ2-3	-	CSVEGDSDTQYF	TGCAGCGTTGAAGGGGACTCCGATACGCAGTATTTT
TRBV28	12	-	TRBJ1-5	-	CASKGGNQPQHF	TGTGCCAGCAAGGGGGGCAATCAGCCCCAGCATTTT
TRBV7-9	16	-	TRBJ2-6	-	CASIPGRVSGANVLTF	TGTGCCAGCATTCCAGGGCGTGTTTCTGGGGCCAACGTCCTGACTTTC
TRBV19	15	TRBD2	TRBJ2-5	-	CASSSPGLAQETQYF	TGTGCCAGTAGTTCGCCGGGACTAGCCCAAGAGACCCAGTACTTC
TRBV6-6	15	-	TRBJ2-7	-	CASRVRWDGNYEQYF	TGTGCCAGCAGGGTCCGATGGGACGGAAACTACGAGCAGTACTTC
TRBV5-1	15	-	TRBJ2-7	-	CASSLVASSSYEQYF	TGCGCCAGCAGCTTAGTGGCTTCTAGCTCCTACGAGCAGTACTTC
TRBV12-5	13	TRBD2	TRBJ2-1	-	CASGLASGGSRFF	TGTGCTAGTGGTCTTGCTAGCGGGGGGTCCCGGTTCTTC
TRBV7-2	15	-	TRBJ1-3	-	CASSLGISRGNTIYF	TGTGCCAGCAGCTTGGGCATTAGCCGGGGAAACACCATATATTTT
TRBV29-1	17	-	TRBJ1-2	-	CSVEAQGGTSDIYGYTF	TGCAGCGTTGAAGCCCAGGGAGGGACCTCCGATATCTATGGCTACACCTTC
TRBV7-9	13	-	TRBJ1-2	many	CASKLELNYGYTF	TGTGCCAGTAAACTGGAGTTGAACTATGGCTACACCTTC
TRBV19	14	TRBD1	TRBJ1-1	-	CASTRRGGFTEAFF	TGTGCCAGTACCCGACGAGGGGGCTTCACTGAAGCTTTCTTT
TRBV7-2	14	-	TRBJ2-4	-	CASSFGQARDIQYF	TGTGCCAGCAGCTTTGGGCAGGCAAGGGACATTCAGTACTTC